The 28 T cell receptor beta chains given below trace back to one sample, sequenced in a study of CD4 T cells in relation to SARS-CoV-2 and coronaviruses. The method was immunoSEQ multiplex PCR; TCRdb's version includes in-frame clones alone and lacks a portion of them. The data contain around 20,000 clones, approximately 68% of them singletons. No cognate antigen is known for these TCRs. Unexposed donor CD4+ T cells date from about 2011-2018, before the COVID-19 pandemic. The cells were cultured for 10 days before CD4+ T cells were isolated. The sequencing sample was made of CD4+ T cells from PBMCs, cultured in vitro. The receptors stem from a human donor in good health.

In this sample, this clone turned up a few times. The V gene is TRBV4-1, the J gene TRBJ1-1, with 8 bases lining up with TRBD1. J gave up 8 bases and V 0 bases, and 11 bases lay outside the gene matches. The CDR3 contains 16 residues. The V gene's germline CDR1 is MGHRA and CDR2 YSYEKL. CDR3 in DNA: TGCGCCAGCAGCCAAGATACCAGGGGGCCCAACCCAGAAGCTTTCTTT. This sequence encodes CASSQDTRGPNPEAFF.

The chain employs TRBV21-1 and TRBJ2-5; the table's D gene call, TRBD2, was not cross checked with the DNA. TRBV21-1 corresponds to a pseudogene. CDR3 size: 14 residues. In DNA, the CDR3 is TGTGCCAGCAAGCCCGGGACTAGCAAAGAGACCCAGTACTTC. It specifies CASKPGTSKETQYF.

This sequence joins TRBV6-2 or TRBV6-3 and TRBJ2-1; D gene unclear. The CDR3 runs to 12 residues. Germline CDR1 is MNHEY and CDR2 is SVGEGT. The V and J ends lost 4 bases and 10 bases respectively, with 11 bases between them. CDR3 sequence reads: CASSFSSGEQFF. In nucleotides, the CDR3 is TGTGCCAGCAGTTTTTCATCTGGGGAGCAGTTCTTC.

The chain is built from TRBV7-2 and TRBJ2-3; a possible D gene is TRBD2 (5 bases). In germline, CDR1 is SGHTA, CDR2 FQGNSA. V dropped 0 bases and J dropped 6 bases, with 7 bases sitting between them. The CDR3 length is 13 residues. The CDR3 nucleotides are TGTGCCAGCAGCTTAGCACCGGGGGATACGCAGTATTTT. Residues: CASSLAPGDTQYF.

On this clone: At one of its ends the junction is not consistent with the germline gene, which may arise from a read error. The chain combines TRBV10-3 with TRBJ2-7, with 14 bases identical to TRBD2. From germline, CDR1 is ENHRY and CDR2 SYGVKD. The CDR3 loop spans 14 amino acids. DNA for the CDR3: TGTGCCATCAGTGATTCCGGACTAGCGGGAGGTCAAGACTTC. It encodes CAISDSGLAGGQDF.

The chain's CDR3 is CASTPDRGYGYTF. CDR3 bases: TGTGCCAGCACTCCAGACAGGGGTTATGGCTACACCTTC. The chain joins TRBV6-5 to TRBJ1-2; 8 bases match TRBD1. This CDR3 is built from 13 residues. Germline V gives CDR1 MNHEY, CDR2 SVGAGI. J gave up 5 bases and V 7 bases, and 6 bases lay outside the gene matches.

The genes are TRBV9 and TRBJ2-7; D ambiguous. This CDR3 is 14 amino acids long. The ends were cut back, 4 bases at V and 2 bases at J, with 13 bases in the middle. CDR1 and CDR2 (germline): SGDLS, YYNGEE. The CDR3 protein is CASSPQELPYEQYF. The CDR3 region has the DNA TGTGCCAGCAGCCCTCAGGAGCTCCCCTACGAGCAGTACTTC.

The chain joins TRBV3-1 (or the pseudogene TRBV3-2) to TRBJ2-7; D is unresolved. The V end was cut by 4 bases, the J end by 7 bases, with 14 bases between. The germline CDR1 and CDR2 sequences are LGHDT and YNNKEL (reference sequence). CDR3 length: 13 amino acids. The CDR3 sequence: CASSRSVSKEQYF. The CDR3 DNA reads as TGTGCCAGCAGCCGCTCGGTCTCGAAGGAGCAGTACTTC.

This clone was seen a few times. The CDR3 reads CAIGRDRSGEQYF. In nucleotides, the CDR3 is TGTGCCATCGGCCGGGACCGGTCGGGCGAGCAGTACTTC. The V and J genes are TRBV10-3 and TRBJ2-7; D may correspond to TRBD1 or TRBD2 (5 bases each). The germline V and J ends were trimmed by 8 bases and 6 bases, with 17 bases remaining between them. From germline, CDR1 is ENHRY and CDR2 SYGVKD. CDR3 size: 13 residues.

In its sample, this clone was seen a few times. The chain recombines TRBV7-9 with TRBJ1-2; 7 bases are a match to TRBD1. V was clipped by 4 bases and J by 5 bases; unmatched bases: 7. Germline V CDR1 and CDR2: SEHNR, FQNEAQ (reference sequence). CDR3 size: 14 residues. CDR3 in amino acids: CASSSVGQNYGYTF. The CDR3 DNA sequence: TGTGCCAGCAGCTCAGTGGGACAGAATTATGGCTACACCTTC. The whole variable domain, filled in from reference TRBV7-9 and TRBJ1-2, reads DTGVSQNPRHKITKRGQNVTFRCDPISEHNRLYWYRQTLGQGPEFLTYFQNEAQLEKSRLLSDRFSAERPKGSFSTLEIQRTEQGDSAMYLCASSSVGQNYGYTFGSGTRLTVV.

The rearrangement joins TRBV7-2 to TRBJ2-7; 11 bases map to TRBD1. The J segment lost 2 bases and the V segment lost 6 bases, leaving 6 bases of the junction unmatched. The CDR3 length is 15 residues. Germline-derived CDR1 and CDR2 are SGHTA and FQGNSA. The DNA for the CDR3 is TGTGCCAGCAGGGAGGGGGGACAGGGGGCCTACGAGCAGTACTTC. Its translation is CASREGGQGAYEQYF. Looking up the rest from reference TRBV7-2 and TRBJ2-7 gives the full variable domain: GAGVSQSPSNKVTEKGKDVELRCDPISGHTALYWYRQSLGQGLEFLIYFQGNSAPDKSGLPSDRFSAERTGGSVSTLTIQRTQQEDSAVYLCASREGGQGAYEQYFGPGTRLTVT.

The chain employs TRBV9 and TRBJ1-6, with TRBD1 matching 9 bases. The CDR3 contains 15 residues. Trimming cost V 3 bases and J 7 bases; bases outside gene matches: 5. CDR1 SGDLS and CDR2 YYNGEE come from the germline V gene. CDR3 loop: CASSAGTGRNSPLHF. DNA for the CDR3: TGTGCCAGCAGCGCGGGGACAGGGAGAAATTCACCCCTCCACTTT. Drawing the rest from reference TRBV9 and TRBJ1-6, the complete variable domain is DSGVTQTPKHLITATGQRVTLRCSPRSGDLSVYWYQQSLDQGLQFLIQYYNGEERAKGNILERFSAQQFPDLHSELNLSSLELGDSALYFCASSAGTGRNSPLHFGNGTRLTVT.

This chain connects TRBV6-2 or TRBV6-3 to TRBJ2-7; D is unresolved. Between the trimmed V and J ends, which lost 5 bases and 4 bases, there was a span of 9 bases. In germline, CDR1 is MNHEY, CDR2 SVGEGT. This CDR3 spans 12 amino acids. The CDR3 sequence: CASSNTVYEQYF. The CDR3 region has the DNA TGTGCCAGCAGTAACACAGTGTACGAGCAGTACTTC.

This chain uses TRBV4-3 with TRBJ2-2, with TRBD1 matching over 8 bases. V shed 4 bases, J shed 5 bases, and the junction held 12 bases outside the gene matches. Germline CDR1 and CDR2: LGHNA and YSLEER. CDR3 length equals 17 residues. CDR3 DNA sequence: TGCGCCAGCAGCCCCCTCGTTTTGGACAGGGAGACCGGGGAGCTGTTTTTT. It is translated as CASSPLVLDRETGELFF.

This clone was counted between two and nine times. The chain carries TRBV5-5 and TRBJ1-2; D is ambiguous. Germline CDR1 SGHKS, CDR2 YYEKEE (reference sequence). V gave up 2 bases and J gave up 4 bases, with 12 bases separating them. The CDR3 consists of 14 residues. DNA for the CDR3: TGTGCCAGCAGCTTTTCTCGGGAGACCTATGGCTACACCTTC. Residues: CASSFSRETYGYTF.

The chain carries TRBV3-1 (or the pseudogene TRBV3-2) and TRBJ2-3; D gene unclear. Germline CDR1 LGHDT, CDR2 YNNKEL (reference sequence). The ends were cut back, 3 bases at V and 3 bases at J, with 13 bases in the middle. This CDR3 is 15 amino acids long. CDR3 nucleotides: TGTGCCAGCAGCCAGTCGACCGTGGGTACAGATACGCAGTATTTT. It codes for CASSQSTVGTDTQYF.

Written as DNA, the CDR3 is TGTGCCAGCAGAGGGCCAGGGCGAAACACTGAAGCTTTCTTT. Its translation is CASRGPGRNTEAFF. V and J are TRBV6-6 and TRBJ1-1, with a tentative D call TRBD1 (5 bases). V lost 6 bases and J 2 bases, leaving 13 bases between the germline ends. Germline V CDR1 and CDR2: MNHNY, SVGAGI (reference sequence). This CDR3 is 14 amino acids long.

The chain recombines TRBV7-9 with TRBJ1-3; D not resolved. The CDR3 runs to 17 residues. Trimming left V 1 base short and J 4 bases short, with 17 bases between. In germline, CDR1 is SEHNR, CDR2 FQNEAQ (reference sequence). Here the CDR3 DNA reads TGTGCCAGCAGCTTAGGGTCTCTACGGGGTCCAGGAAACACCATATATTTT. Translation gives CASSLGSLRGPGNTIYF.

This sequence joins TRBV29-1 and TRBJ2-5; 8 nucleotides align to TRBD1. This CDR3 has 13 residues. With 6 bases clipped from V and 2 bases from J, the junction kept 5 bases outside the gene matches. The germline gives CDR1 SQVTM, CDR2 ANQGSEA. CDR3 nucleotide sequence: TGCAGCGTGGGACAGGAGACACAAGAGACCCAGTACTTC. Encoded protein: CSVGQETQETQYF.

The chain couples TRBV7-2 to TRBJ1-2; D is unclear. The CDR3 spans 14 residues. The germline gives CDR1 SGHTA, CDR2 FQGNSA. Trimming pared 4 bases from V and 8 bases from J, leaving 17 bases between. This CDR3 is CASSSSSWTGGYTF. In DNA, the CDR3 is TGTGCCAGCAGCTCATCCTCCTGGACGGGGGGCTACACCTTC.

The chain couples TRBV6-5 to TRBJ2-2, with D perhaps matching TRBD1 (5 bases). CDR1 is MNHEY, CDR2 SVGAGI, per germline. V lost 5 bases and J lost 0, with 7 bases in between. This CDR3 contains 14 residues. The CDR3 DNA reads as TGTGCCAGCAGTACGACAGCGAACACCGGGGAGCTGTTTTTT. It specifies CASSTTANTGELFF.

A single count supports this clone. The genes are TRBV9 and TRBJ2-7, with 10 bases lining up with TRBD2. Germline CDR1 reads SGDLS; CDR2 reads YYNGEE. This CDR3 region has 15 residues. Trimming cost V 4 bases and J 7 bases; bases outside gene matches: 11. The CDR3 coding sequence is TGTGCCAGCAGCCCAGGGACTAGCGAGGGTCGGGAGCAGTACTTC. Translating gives CASSPGTSEGREQYF.

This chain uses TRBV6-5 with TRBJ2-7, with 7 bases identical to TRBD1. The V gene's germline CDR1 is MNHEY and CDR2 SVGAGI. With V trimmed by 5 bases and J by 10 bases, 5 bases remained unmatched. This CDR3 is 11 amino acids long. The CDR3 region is CASSNDRAQYF. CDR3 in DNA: TGTGCCAGCAGTAATGACAGGGCCCAGTACTTC.

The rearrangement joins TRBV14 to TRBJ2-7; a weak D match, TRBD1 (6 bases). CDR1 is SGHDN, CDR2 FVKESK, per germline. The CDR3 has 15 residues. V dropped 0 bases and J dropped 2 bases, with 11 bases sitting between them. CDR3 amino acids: CASSQDYRTAYEQYF. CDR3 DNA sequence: TGTGCCAGCAGCCAAGATTACAGGACAGCCTACGAGCAGTACTTC.

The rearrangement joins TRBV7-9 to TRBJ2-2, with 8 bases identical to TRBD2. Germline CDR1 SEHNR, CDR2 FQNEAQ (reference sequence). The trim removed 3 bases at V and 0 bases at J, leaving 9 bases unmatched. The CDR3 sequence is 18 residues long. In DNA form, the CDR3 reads TGTGCCAGCAGCTTGGGCCTAGCGGGTGGGTCGAACACCGGGGAGCTGTTTTTT. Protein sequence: CASSLGLAGGSNTGELFF.

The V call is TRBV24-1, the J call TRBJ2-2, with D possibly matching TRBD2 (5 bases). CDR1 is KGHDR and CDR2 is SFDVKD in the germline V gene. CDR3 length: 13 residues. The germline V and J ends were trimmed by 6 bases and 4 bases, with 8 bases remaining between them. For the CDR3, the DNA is TGTGCCACCAGTCCCAGCGGCACCGGGGAGCTGTTTTTT. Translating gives CATSPSGTGELFF.

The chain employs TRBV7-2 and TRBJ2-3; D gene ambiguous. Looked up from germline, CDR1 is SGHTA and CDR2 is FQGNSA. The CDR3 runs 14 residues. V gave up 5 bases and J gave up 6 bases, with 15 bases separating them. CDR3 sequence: CASSPPLGWDTQYF. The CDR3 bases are TGTGCCAGCAGCCCCCCGTTGGGTTGGGATACGCAGTATTTT.

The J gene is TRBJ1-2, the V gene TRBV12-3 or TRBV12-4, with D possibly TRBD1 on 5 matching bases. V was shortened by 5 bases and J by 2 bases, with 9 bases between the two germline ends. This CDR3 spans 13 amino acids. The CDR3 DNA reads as TGTGCCAGCAGTGGGGACGGCAACTATGGCTACACCTTC. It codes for CASSGDGNYGYTF.